This entry concerns a single TCR beta chain. This specimen comes from a study of shared clonotypes between healthy human individuals. TCRdb's table, derived via immunoSEQ multiplex PCR, lists solely in-frame clones and lacks some. The sample includes 2 million to 3 million clones, around nine tenths seen only once; the top ten take 0.13% to 0.15%. The CDR3 spans 12 residues. With V trimmed by 8 bases and J by 5 bases, 5 bases remained unmatched. From germline, CDR1 is MNHEY and CDR2 SVGAGI. The sequencing sample was made of naive CD4+ T cells sorted from blood. The subset: CD45RA+ positively selected. The genes are TRBV6-5 and TRBJ1-1; 7 nucleotides align to TRBD1. The clonotype originates from a man between 18 and 35 years old in good health. The CDR3 is CASYDRATEAFF. In DNA, the CDR3 is TGTGCCAGCTATGACAGGGCAACTGAAGCTTTCTTT.